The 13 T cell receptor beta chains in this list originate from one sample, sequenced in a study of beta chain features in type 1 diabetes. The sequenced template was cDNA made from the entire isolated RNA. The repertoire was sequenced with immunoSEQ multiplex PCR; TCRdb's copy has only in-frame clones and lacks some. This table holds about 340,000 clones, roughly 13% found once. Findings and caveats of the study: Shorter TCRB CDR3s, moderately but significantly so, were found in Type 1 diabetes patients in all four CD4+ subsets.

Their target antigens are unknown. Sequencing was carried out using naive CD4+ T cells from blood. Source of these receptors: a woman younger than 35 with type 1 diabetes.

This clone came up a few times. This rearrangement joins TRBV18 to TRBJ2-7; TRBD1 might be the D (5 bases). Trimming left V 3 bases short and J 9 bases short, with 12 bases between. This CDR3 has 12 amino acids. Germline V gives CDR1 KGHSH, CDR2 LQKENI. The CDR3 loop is CASSPQGKVQYV. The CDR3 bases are TGTGCCAGCTCACCTCAGGGAAAGGTGCAGTACGTC.

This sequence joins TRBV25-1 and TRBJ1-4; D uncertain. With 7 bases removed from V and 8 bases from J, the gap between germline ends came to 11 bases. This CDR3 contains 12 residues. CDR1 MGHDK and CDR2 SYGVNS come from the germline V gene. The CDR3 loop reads CASTSKEEKLFF. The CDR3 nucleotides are TGTGCCAGCACCTCAAAGGAGGAAAAACTGTTTTTT.

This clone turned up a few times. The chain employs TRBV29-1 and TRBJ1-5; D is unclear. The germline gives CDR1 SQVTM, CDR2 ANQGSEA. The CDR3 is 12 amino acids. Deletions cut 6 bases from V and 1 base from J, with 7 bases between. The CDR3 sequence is CSVSQSNQPQHF. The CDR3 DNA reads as TGCAGCGTGTCACAAAGCAATCAGCCCCAGCATTTT.

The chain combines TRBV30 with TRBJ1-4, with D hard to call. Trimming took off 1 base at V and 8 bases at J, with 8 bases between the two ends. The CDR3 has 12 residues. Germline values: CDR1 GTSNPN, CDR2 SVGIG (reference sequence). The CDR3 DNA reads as TGTGCCTGGAGTGCGTCAGGCGAAAAACTGTTTTTT. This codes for CAWSASGEKLFF.

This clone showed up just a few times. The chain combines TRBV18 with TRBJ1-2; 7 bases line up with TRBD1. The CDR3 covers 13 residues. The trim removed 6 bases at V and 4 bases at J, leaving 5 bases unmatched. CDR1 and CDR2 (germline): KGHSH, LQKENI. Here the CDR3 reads CASSLDRSYGYTF. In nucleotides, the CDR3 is TGTGCCAGCTCCCTGGACAGGTCCTATGGCTACACCTTC.

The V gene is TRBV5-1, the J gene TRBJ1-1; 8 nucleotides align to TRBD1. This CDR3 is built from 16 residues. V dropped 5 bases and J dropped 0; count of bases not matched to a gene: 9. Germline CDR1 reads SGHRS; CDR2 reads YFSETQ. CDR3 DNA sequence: TGCGCCAGCAGTCTCGGGACAGGCGACATGAACACTGAAGCTTTCTTT. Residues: CASSLGTGDMNTEAFF.

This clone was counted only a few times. Here the CDR3 reads CASSPLGKQFGAPSNYGYTF. CDR3 DNA: TGTGCCAGCTCACCTCTCGGAAAGCAATTTGGGGCACCCTCGAACTATGGCTACACCTTC. The chain carries TRBV18 and TRBJ1-2, with TRBD1 as a possible D gene (5 bases). This CDR3 has 20 residues. With 3 bases removed from V and 2 bases from J, the gap between germline ends came to 28 bases. Germline assignment: CDR1 KGHSH and CDR2 LQKENI.

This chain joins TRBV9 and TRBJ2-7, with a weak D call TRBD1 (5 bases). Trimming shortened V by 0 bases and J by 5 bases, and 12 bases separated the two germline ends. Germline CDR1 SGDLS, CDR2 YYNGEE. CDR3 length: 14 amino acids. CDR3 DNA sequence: TGTGCCAGCAGCGTAGCTCCAGGGATCGACGAGCAGTACTTC. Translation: CASSVAPGIDEQYF. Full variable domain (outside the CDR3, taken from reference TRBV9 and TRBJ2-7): DSGVTQTPKHLITATGQRVTLRCSPRSGDLSVYWYQQSLDQGLQFLIQYYNGEERAKGNILERFSAQQFPDLHSELNLSSLELGDSALYFCASSVAPGIDEQYFGPGTRLTVT.

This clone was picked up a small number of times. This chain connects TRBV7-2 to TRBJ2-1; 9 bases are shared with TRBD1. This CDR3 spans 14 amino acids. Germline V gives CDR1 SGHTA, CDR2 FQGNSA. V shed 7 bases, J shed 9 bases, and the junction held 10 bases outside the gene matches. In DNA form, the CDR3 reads TGTGCCAGCACCAACAGGGGGCTAGGGGGTGAGCAGTTCTTC. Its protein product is CASTNRGLGGEQFF.

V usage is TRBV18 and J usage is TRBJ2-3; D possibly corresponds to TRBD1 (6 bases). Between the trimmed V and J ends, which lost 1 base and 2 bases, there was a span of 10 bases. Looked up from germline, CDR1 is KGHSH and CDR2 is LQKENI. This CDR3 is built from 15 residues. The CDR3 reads CASSPQGVTTDTQYF. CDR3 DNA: TGTGCCAGCTCACCACAGGGGGTCACCACAGATACGCAGTATTTT.

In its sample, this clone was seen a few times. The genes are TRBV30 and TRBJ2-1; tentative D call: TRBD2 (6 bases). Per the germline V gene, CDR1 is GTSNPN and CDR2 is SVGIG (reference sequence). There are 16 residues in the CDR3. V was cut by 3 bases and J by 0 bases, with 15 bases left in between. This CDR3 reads CAWRVISGSSYNEQFF. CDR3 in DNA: TGTGCCTGGAGAGTCATTAGCGGTAGCTCCTACAATGAGCAGTTCTTC.

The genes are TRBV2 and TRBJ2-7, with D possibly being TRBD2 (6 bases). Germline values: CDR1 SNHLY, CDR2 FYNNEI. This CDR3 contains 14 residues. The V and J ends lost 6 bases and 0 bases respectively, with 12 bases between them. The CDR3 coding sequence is TGTGCCAGCAGAACGGGACTTAGCTCCTACGAGCAGTACTTC. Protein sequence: CASRTGLSSYEQYF. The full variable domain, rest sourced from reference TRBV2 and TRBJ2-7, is EPEVTQTPSHQVTQMGQEVILRCVPISNHLYFYWYRQILGQKVEFLVSFYNNEISEKSEIFDDQFSVERPDGSNFTLKIRSTKLEDSAMYFCASRTGLSSYEQYFGPGTRLTVT.

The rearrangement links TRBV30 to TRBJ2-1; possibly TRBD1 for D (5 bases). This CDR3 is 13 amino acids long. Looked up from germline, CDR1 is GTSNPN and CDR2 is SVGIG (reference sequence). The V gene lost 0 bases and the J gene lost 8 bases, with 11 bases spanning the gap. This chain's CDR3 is CAWSVRGADEQFF. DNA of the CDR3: TGTGCCTGGAGTGTAAGGGGTGCCGATGAGCAGTTCTTC.